Given below is one TCR beta chain in context. Its antigen is as yet unknown. The V gene's germline CDR1 is SQVTM and CDR2 ANQGSEA. This CDR3 is 11 amino acids long. Trimming left V 7 bases short and J 2 bases short, with 7 bases between. The PCR employed 60 Vbeta primers together with 13 Jbeta primers. The protocol was immunoSEQ multiplex PCR, while the TCRdb copy is restricted to in-frame clones and leaves out a portion. The repertoire consists of 170,000 or so clones, with 60% to 85% occurring once and the leading ten covering more than 5%. This specimen belongs to a study of cytomegalovirus exposure and HLA in healthy donors. The study, taken as a whole, reports: Earlier analysis yielded a pattern in which most TCR beta V segments were productive about 90% or about 30% of the time. A link between a missense DCLRE1C variant and TCR beta V- and J-gene trimming emerged from a later analysis.

The V call is TRBV29-1, the J call TRBJ2-3; no reliable D call. Sequenced material: PBMCs. This receptor was identified in a man between 35 and 55 years old in good health and CMV-seronegative. The CDR3 loop is CSGLFTDTQYF. The CDR3 nucleotides are TGCAGCGGCCTATTCACAGATACGCAGTATTTT.